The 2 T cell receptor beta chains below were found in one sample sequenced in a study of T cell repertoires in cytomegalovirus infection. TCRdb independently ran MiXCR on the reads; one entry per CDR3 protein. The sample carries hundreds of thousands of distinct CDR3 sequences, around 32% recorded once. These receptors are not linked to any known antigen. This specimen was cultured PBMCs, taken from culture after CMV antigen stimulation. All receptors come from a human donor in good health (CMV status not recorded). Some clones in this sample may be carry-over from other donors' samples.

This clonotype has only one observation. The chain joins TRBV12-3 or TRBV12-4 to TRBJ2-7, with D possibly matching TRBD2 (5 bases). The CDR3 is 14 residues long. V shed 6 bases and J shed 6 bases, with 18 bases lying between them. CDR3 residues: CASSAARAAGEQYF. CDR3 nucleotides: TGTGCCAGCAGCGCTGCCCGGGCTGCGGGCGAGCAGTACTTC.

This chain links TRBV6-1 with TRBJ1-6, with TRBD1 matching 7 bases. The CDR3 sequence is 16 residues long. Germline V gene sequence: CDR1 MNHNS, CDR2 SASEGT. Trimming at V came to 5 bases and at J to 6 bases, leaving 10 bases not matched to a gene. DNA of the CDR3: TGTGCCAGCAGTTTCGGGGAAGGGACAGTTAATTCACCCCTCCACTTT. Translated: CASSFGEGTVNSPLHF.